This T cell receptor beta chain was sequenced in a study of PD-1 blockade in classical Hodgkin lymphoma. Study-wide background: With a 2-week interval, patients received intravenous nivolumab at 3 mg/kg.

Data came from immunoSEQ multiplex PCR; TCRdb stores just in-frame clones and leaves some out. The sample holds roughly 86,000 clones, about 83% seen once. Notes on this clone: The target antigen is unknown.

This CDR3 is built from 18 residues. Overall study findings and caveats: Those achieving complete response showed baseline diversity like newly diagnosed patients.

Sample time point: cycle 4 day 1 (C4D1), after less than 7 weeks of nivolumab. Exposure to brentuximab vedotin varied, and each patient had relapsed following autologous stem cell transplantation. This sample comprised peripheral blood mononuclear cells (PBMCs), obtained before the fourth cycle of nivolumab. This clonotype was sampled from a human donor with classical Hodgkin lymphoma. The V and J genes are TRBV21-1 and TRBJ2-1; no check of the table's D call, TRBD2, against the DNA was made. TRBV21-1 is a recognized pseudogene. CDR3 nucleotide sequence: TGTGCCAGCAGCTGGACAACCGGGACTAGCGCTGTCTACAATGAGCAGTTCTTC. It encodes CASSWTTGTSAVYNEQFF.